The clone carrying this T cell receptor (beta chain) was counted many times. V shed 0 bases and J 0 bases; nucleotides not matched to a gene: 6. The germline V gene has CDR1 DFQATT and CDR2 SNEGSKA (reference sequence). The length of the CDR3 is 17 residues. Ophthalmopathy in the patients scored at least 3 on Clinical Activity Score and at least 4 on NOSPECS grade, lasting under 3 months. Diagnosing involved the use of clinical symptoms, serum thyroxine and TRAb, thyroid ultrasound and orbital computed tomography. This record belongs to a study of T cells in Graves' hyperthyroidism and ophthalmopathy. Amplified TCR beta CDR3 regions came from RNA transcripts. The primer set for the first-round RT-PCR of the TCR CDR3 was HTBI. TCRdb processed the multiplex PCR reads anew with MiXCR; each CDR3 protein has one entry. The sample records approximately 350,000 distinct CDR3 sequences, approximately 14% being singletons.

The sample was blood. This receptor was identified in a woman in her fifties or sixties with Graves' ophthalmopathy. The rearrangement uses TRBV20-1 and TRBJ2-1; 9 nucleotides align to TRBD2. CDR3 bases: TGCAGTGCTAGAGATGGAGCGGGGGGAAGCTCCTACAATGAGCAGTTCTTC. It codes for CSARDGAGGSSYNEQFF.